These T cell receptor beta chains were read from a single sample in a study of CD8 T cells in ankylosing spondylitis. MiXCR, run by TCRdb on the 5' RACE reads, gives a single entry per CDR3 protein. The table has 250,000 or so distinct CDR3 sequences, 20% to 30% seen once. Sequenced sample: blood, either unsorted or a sorted T cell fraction (not recorded which). These TCRs come from a male donor with ankylosing spondylitis or in good health (not recorded which). The CDR3 runs from the conserved cysteine through the conserved F or W.

v_call cdr3_aa
TRBV20-1 CSASGTGGTSSYEQYF
TRBV6-1 CASSLNGGGALLETQYF
TRBV5-6 CASSFRGGDGETQYF
TRBV12-3/TRBV12-4 CASSLWRWTDTQYF
TRBV7-2 CASSLSLYNEQFF
TRBV9 CASSPDREEQPQHF
TRBV28 CASSLLAREQYF
TRBV7-9 CASSSRVGANTEAFF
TRBV20-1 CSARPRSGNTIYF
TRBV20-1 CSAGRGGETQYF
TRBV20-1 CSAREGGNEQFF
TRBV24-1 CATSDRPTGELFF
TRBV29-1 CSVDRGQTDTQYF
TRBV6-5 CASSYQAVDTEAFF
TRBV20-1 CSAQTSGRSTDTQYF
TRBV10-3 CASRPIEGADNSPLHF
TRBV4-2 CASSQAGAYGYTF
TRBV4-2 CASSQLRGGIEQFF
TRBV12-3/TRBV12-4 CASSLTRGQPQHF
TRBV15 CATSTAGVELFF
TRBV7-2 CASSLEPVDTQYF
TRBV5-1 CASSLDRGEDTQYF
TRBV3-1 CASSPRDRYTGELFF